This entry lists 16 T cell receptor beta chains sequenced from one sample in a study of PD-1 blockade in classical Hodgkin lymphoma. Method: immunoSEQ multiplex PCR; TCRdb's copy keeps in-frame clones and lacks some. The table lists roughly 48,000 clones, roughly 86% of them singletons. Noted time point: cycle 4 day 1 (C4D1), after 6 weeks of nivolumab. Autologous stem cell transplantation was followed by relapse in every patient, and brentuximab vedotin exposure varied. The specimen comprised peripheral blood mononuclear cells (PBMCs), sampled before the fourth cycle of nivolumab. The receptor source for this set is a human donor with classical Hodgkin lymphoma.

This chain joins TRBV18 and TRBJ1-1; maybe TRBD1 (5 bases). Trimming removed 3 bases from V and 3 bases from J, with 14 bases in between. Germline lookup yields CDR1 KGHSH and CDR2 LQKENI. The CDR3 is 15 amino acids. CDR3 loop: CASSPHNQGDTEAFF. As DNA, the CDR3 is TGTGCCAGCTCACCCCATAATCAGGGAGACACTGAAGCTTTCTTT.

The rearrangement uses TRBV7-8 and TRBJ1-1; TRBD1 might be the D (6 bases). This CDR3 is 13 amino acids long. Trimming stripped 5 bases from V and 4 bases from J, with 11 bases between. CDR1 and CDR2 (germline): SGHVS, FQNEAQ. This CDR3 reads CASSHRVSTEAFF. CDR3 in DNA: TGTGCCAGCAGCCACAGGGTCAGCACTGAAGCTTTCTTT. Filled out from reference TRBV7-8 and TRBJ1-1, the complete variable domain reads GAGVSQSPRYKVAKRGQDVALRCDPISGHVSLFWYQQALGQGPEFLTYFQNEAQLDKSGLPSDRFFAERPEGSVSTLKIQRTQQEDSAVYLCASSHRVSTEAFFGQGTRLTVV.

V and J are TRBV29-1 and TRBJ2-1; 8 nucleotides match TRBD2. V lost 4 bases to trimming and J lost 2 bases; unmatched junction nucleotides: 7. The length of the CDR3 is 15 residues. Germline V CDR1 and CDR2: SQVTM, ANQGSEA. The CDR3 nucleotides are TGCAGCGTTGTTTCGTCGGGAGGGCCCTACAATGAGCAGTTCTTC. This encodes CSVVSSGGPYNEQFF.

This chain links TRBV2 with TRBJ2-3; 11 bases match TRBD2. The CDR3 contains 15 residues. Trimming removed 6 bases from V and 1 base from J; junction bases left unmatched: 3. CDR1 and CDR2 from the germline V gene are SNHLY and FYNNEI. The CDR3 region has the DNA TGTGCCAGCAGACAACTAGCGGGGGGCACAGATACGCAGTATTTT. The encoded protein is CASRQLAGGTDTQYF.

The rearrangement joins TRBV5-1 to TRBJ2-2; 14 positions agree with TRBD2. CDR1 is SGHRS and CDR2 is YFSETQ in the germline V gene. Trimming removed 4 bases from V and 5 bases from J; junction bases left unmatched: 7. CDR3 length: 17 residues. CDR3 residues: CASSLTSGRVHTGELFF. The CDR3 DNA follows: TGCGCCAGCAGCCTGACTAGCGGGAGGGTCCATACCGGGGAGCTGTTTTTT.

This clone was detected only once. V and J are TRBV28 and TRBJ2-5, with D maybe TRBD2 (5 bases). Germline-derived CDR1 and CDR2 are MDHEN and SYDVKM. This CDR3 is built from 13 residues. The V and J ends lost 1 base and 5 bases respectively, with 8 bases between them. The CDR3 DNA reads TGTGCCAGCAGTTTATCGGGGTTGGAGACCCAGTACTTC. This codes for CASSLSGLETQYF.

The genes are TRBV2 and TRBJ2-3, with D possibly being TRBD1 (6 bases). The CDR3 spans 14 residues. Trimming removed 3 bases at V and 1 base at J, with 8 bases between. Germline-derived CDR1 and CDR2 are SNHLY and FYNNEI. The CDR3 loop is CASSEDRGTDTQYF. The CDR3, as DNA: TGTGCCAGCAGTGAGGACAGAGGCACAGATACGCAGTATTTT.

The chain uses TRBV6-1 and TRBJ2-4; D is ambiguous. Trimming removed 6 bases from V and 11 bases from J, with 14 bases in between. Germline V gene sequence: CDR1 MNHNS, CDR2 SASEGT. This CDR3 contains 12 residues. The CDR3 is CASRDQRLLQYF. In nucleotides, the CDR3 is TGTGCCAGCAGAGACCAACGTCTCCTTCAGTACTTC.

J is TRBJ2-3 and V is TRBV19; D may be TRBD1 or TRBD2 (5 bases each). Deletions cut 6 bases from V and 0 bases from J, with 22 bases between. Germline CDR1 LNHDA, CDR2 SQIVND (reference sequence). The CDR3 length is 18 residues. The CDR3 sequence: CASSRDWVGTASTDTQYF. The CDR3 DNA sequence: TGTGCCAGTAGCCGGGATTGGGTAGGGACCGCAAGCACAGATACGCAGTATTTT.

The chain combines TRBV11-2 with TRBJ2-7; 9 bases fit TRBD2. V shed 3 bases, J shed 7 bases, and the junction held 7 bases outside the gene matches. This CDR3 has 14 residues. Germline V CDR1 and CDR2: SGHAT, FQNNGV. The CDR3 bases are TGTGCCAGCAGCTTTCTTGGACTAGCGTGGGAGCAGTACTTC. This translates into CASSFLGLAWEQYF.

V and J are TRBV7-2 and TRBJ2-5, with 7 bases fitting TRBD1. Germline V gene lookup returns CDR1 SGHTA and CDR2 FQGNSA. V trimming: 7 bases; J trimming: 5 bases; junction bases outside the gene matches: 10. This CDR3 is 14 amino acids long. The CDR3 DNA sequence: TGTGCCAGCATCCTACAGGGGATCGAGGAGACCCAGTACTTC. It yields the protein CASILQGIEETQYF.

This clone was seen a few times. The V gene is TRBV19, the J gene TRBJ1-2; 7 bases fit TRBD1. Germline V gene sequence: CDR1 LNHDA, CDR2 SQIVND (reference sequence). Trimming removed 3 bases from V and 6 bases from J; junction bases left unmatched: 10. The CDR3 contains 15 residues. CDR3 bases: TGTGCCAGTAGTATTTTCCGGACAGGATGGGATGGCTACACCTTC. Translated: CASSIFRTGWDGYTF.

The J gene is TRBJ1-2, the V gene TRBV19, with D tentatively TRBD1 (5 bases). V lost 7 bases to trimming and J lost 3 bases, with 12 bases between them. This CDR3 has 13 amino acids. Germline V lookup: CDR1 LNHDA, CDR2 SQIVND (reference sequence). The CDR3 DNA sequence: TGTGCCAGTAATCCAGGGTTGGACTATGGCTACACCTTC. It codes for CASNPGLDYGYTF.

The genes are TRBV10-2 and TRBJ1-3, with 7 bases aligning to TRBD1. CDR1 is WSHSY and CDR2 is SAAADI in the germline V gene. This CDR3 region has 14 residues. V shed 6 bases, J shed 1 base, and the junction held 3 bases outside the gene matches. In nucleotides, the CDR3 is TGCGCCAGCAGGGAGGGACAGTCTGGAAACACCATATATTTT. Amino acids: CASREGQSGNTIYF.

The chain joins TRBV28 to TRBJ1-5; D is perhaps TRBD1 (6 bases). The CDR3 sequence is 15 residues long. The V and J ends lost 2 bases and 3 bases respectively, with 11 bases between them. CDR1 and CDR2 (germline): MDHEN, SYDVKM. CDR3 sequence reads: CASSLSPGDNQPQHF. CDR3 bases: TGTGCCAGCAGTTTAAGCCCAGGGGACAATCAGCCCCAGCATTTT.

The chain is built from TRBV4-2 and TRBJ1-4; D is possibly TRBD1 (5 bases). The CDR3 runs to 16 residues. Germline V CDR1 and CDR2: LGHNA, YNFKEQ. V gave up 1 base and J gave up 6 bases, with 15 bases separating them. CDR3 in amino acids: CASSQGGGGFDEKLFF. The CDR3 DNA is TGTGCCAGCAGCCAAGGTGGCGGGGGTTTTGATGAAAAACTGTTTTTT.